This record looks at one TCR beta chain sequence and its context. CDR1 is KGHSH, CDR2 LQKENI, per germline. V lost 0 bases to trimming and J lost 2 bases; unmatched junction nucleotides: 2. The CDR3 is 15 amino acids. The data were taken from a study of blood T cell repertoires in COVID-19. About the research overall: The United States, Italy and Spain supplied acute and convalescent COVID-19 samples. PBMCs, B-cell-depleted T cells, or T cells were the source of the cDNA or gDNA that made up the material.

Per the original methods: Amplification of reference gene primers provided the estimated nucleated cell counts. TCRdb keeps only in-frame clones here, not all; method: immunoSEQ multiplex PCR. The DNA was the basis for D and trimming; V, J and clone size are from that table. This table holds roughly 34,000 clones, about 85% found once. The sample taken for sequencing was peripheral blood. This receptor was identified in a woman of 80 years or more with active or convalescent COVID-19. The chain employs TRBV18 and TRBJ1-2, with 8 bases identical to TRBD1. CDR3 residues: CASSPPGQENYGYTF. DNA of the CDR3: TGTGCCAGCTCACCACCGGGACAGGAAAACTATGGCTACACCTTC.